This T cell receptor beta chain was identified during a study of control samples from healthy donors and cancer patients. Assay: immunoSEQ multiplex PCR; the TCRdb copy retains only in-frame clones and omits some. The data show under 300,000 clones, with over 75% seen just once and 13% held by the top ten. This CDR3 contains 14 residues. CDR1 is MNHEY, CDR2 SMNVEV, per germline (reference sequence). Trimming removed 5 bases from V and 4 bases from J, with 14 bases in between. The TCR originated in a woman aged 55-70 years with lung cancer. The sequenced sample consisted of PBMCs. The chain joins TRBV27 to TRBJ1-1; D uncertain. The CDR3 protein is CASSLLSGVTEAFF. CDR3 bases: TGTGCCAGCAGTCTGCTCTCAGGTGTCACTGAAGCTTTCTTT.